This T cell receptor (beta chain) was recorded in a study of cytomegalovirus exposure and HLA in healthy donors. In the study overall: T cells numbering around 190 million yielded approximately 100 million unique TCR beta sequences in an earlier analysis. Study-level results: It was reported that TCR beta sequences correctly inferred the HLA-A and HLA-B alleles for most subjects. An observed cluster of highly shared sequence variants was recorded as a likely sequencing artifact.

Concerning this clone: Its antigen is still unknown.

Germline CDR1 reads SGHRS; CDR2 reads YFSETQ. The CDR3 contains 16 residues. J gave up 6 bases and V 4 bases, and 11 bases lay outside the gene matches. Unrecorded immune exposures were likely, despite nominal health at sampling. PCR employed 60 Vbeta and 13 Jbeta primers. The assay was immunoSEQ multiplex PCR, and TCRdb's table has in-frame clones only and misses some. Its table records about 67,000 clones. Sample: PBMCs. This chain joins TRBV5-1 and TRBJ1-4; TRBD1 aligns across 8 bases. The receptor's source is a woman in her thirties in good health and CMV-seronegative. The CDR3 sequence: CASSPSPGGLDEKLFF. CDR3 nucleotide sequence: TGCGCCAGCAGCCCCTCCCCAGGGGGCCTGGATGAAAAACTGTTTTTT.